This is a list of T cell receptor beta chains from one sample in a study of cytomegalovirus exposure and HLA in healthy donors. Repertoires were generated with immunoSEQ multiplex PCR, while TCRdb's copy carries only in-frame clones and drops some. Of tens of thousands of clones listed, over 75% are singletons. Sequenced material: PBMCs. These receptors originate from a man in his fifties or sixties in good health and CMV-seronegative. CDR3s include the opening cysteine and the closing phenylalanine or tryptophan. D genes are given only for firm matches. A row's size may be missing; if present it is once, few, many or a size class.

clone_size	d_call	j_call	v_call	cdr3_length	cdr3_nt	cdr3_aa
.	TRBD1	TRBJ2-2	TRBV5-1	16	TGCGCCAGCAGCTTGGAAGACGGACAGGGAGGCGGGGAGCTGTTTTTT	CASSLEDGQGGGELFF
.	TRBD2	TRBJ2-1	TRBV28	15	TGTGCCAGCAGGATGGCGGGAGGGCGTGTCGATGAGCAGTTCTTC	CASRMAGGRVDEQFF
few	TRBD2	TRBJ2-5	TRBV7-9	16	TGTTCCAGCAGCCCAGGACTAGCGGGAGTCCAAGAGACCCAGTACTTC	CSSSPGLAGVQETQYF
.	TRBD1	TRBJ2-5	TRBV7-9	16	TGTGCCAGCAGCTTATCTTCAGGGGGCTTAGAGGAGACCCAGTACTTC	CASSLSSGGLEETQYF
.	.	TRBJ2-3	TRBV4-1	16	TGCGCCAGCAGCCAAGATCAGTACGGCGTGGCTGGAGCGCAGTATTTT	CASSQDQYGVAGAQYF
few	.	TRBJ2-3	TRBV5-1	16	TGCGCCAGCAGCCTGGGAGGGACAGATCGCACAGATACGCAGTATTTT	CASSLGGTDRTDTQYF
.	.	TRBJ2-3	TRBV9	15	TGTGCCAGCAGCGTAGTAGGTAGCGGCACAGATACGCAGTATTTT	CASSVVGSGTDTQYF
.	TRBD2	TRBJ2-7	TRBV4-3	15	TGCGCCAGCAGCCAGTTGCTAGCGGGAGGATCCGAGCAGTACTTC	CASSQLLAGGSEQYF
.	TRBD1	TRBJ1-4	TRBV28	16	TGTGCCAGCAGTTTCCGAAAGACAGGGGGCGGTGAAAAACTGTTTTTT	CASSFRKTGGGEKLFF
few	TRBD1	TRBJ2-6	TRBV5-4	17	TGTGCCAGCAGCGGGAGGACAGGGCCCTCTGGGGCCAACGTCCTGACTTTC	CASSGRTGPSGANVLTF
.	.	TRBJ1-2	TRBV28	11	TGTGCCAGCAGGGAGGACGATGGCTACACCTTC	CASREDDGYTF
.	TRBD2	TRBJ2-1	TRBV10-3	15	TGTGCCATCAGTGAGCGCCCACTAGCGTCCGATGAGCAGTTCTTC	CAISERPLASDEQFF
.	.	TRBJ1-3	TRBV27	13	TGTGCCAGCAGTCCCCGGGGGGGAAACACCATATATTTT	CASSPRGGNTIYF
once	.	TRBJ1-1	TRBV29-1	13	TGCAGCTTTCAGCTACAGGGAGGGACTGAAGCTTTCTTT	CSFQLQGGTEAFF
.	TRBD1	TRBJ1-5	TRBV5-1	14	TGCGCCAGCAGAGCAGACAGGGTTGAGGAGCCCCAGCATTTT	CASRADRVEEPQHF
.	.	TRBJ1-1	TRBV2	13	TGTGCCAGCAGGCGGGGGGGTTCCACTGAAGCTTTCTTT	CASRRGGSTEAFF
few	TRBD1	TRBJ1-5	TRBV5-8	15	TGTGCCAGCAGCACCGCAGGGGGCCGGGGTCAGCCCCAGCATTTT	CASSTAGGRGQPQHF